A selection of T cell receptor beta chains follows, all from one sample in a study of shared clonotypes between healthy human individuals. The protocol was immunoSEQ multiplex PCR, while the TCRdb copy is restricted to in-frame clones and leaves out a portion. This sample has about 79,000 clones, with 62% found just once. The sample taken for sequencing was memory CD8+ T cells sorted from blood. The origin of the receptors is a man younger than 40 in good health. Each CDR3 is given with its conserved first and last residue. A D gene is named only where the DNA matches it firmly. A row's size may be missing; if present it is once, few, many or a size class.

j_gene	v_gene	d_gene	abundance	CDR3aa	CDR3nt
TRBJ1-1	TRBV4-2	.	.	CASSDVQGNTEAFF	TGTGCCAGCAGCGACGTACAGGGGAACACTGAAGCTTTCTTT
TRBJ1-2	TRBV10-3	TRBD1	few	CATWTGRGYTF	TGTGCCACTTGGACAGGGAGAGGCTACACCTTC
TRBJ2-7	TRBV7-8	TRBD2	.	CASSLAGGATYEQYF	TGTGCCAGCAGCTTGGCGGGAGGGGCTACCTACGAGCAGTACTTC
TRBJ2-3	TRBV5-4	.	once	CASSSSAYSTDTQYF	TGTGCCAGCAGCTCGTCAGCATACAGCACAGATACGCAGTATTTT
TRBJ2-5	TRBV7-9	TRBD1	.	CASSMDREQETQYF	TGTGCCAGCAGCATGGACAGGGAGCAAGAGACCCAGTACTTC
TRBJ2-3	TRBV4-1	TRBD2	.	CASSQIPGPLAGDGTDTQYF	TGCGCCAGCAGCCAAATCCCCGGCCCCTTAGCGGGAGATGGCACAGATACGCAGTATTTT
TRBJ2-3	TRBV7-8	.	.	CASSPEWGDTQYF	TGTGCCAGCAGCCCGGAGTGGGGGGATACGCAGTATTTT
TRBJ2-2	TRBV6-1	.	once	CASTPPGSDTGELFF	TGTGCCAGCACCCCTCCCGGGAGTGACACCGGGGAGCTGTTTTTT
TRBJ2-5	TRBV28	TRBD1	.	CASSKRTGQGGETQYF	TGTGCCAGCAGTAAACGAACGGGACAGGGTGGAGAGACCCAGTACTTC
TRBJ2-7	TRBV7-7	TRBD2	.	CASSLDLAGFEQYF	TGTGCCAGCAGCTTAGACCTAGCGGGATTCGAGCAGTACTTC
TRBJ2-1	TRBV6-5	.	.	CASTGPGESNEQFF	TGTGCCAGCACTGGACCCGGGGAGAGCAATGAGCAGTTCTTC
TRBJ2-3	TRBV7-8	.	once	CASSPAGTPYTDTQYF	TGTGCCAGCAGCCCGGCCGGGACACCTTACACAGATACGCAGTATTTT
TRBJ1-1	TRBV7-2	.	.	CASSLKGDTEAFF	TGTGCCAGCAGCTTAAAAGGGGACACTGAAGCTTTCTTT
TRBJ1-1	TRBV19	.	.	CASSWWNTEAFF	TGTGCCAGTAGTTGGTGGAACACTGAAGCTTTCTTT
TRBJ2-7	TRBV6-5	TRBD1	.	CASRRLVAGGEQYF	TGTGCCAGCAGAAGGCTGGTTGCAGGGGGCGAGCAGTACTTC
TRBJ1-5	TRBV6-1	.	many	CALAGEHDNQPQHF	TGTGCCTTGGCAGGGGAACATGACAATCAGCCCCAGCATTTT
TRBJ1-1	TRBV19	.	.	CASSLRSLGDTEAFF	TGTGCCAGTAGTCTCCGGAGTCTGGGGGACACTGAAGCTTTCTTT
TRBJ2-2	TRBV4-1	.	.	CASSQVAAGELFF	TGCGCCAGCAGCCAAGTGGCAGCCGGGGAGCTGTTTTTT
TRBJ2-5	TRBV5-4	TRBD1	.	CASSLGGQGWETQYF	TGTGCCAGCAGCTTGGGGGGACAGGGGTGGGAGACCCAGTACTTC
TRBJ2-3	TRBV4-2	.	many	CASSSIPSREDTQYF	TGTGCCAGCAGCTCCATTCCTTCGAGGGAAGATACGCAGTATTTT
TRBJ2-1	TRBV27	.	.	CASSPTSYNEQFF	TGTGCCAGCAGCCCCACCAGTTACAATGAGCAGTTCTTC
TRBJ1-1	TRBV2	.	.	CASTPLWGAAEAFF	TGTGCCAGCACCCCCCTCTGGGGGGCGGCTGAAGCTTTCTTT
TRBJ2-3	TRBV6-1	TRBD2	many	CASSETSGVLPDTQYF	TGTGCCAGCAGTGAGACTAGCGGGGTCCTCCCAGATACGCAGTATTTT
TRBJ2-3	TRBV28	.	.	CASSLKSTDTQYF	TGTGCCAGCAGTTTAAAGAGCACAGATACGCAGTATTTT
TRBJ2-7	TRBV4-2	.	.	CASSQYDGSVYEQYF	TGTGCCAGCAGCCAATACGACGGTTCGGTCTACGAGCAGTACTTC
TRBJ2-1	TRBV16	TRBD1	.	CASSLDRGNVFEFF	TGTGCCAGCAGCCTCGACAGGGGTAACGTATTCGAGTTCTTC
TRBJ1-2	TRBV30	.	.	CAWSVPHAYGYTF	TGTGCCTGGAGTGTACCTCATGCCTATGGCTACACCTTC
TRBJ2-1	TRBV7-6	.	few	CASSTGVAYGEQFF	TGTGCCAGCAGCACCGGGGTCGCATATGGTGAGCAGTTCTTC
TRBJ2-7	TRBV2	TRBD2	.	CASTPGRGRAFYEQYF	TGTGCCAGCACCCCAGGGAGGGGCAGAGCCTTCTACGAGCAGTACTTC
TRBJ1-5	TRBV6-5	TRBD1	.	CASSSRQGVRNQPQHF	TGTGCCAGCAGTTCGAGACAGGGAGTGAGAAATCAGCCCCAGCATTTT
TRBJ1-3	TRBV5-4	.	.	CASSLVGSRGPGNTIYF	TGTGCCAGCAGCTTGGTGGGTAGCCGGGGGCCCGGAAACACCATATATTTT
TRBJ2-7	TRBV29-1	TRBD2	.	CSVETGLAPFQEQYF	TGCAGCGTCGAAACCGGACTAGCGCCATTTCAGGAGCAGTACTTC
TRBJ2-3	TRBV28	.	.	CASSVDSSRTDTQYF	TGTGCCAGCAGCGTGGACTCCTCCCGCACAGATACGCAGTATTTT
TRBJ2-5	TRBV21-1	.	.	CASRRGLATLSETQYF	TGTGCCAGCAGAAGGGGGTTAGCTACACTTTCTGAGACCCAGTACTTC
TRBJ2-1	TRBV27	.	.	CASSLWGGWDSGESNEQFF	TGTGCCAGCAGTTTGTGGGGGGGATGGGACAGCGGGGAGTCGAATGAGCAGTTCTTC
TRBJ1-5	TRBV27	.	once	CASSPGAFQPQHF	TGTGCCAGCAGCCCCGGGGCTTTCCAGCCCCAGCATTTT
TRBJ2-2	TRBV4-1	.	.	CASSQEGAVLRRSGELFF	TGCGCCAGCAGCCAAGAAGGGGCGGTACTAAGGCGTTCCGGGGAGCTGTTTTTT
TRBJ2-7	TRBV7-9	.	many	CASSLAGVHYEQYF	TGTGCCAGCAGCTTAGCGGGGGTGCACTACGAGCAGTACTTC
TRBJ2-6	TRBV15	.	.	CATSLPGPSSGANVLTF	TGTGCCACCAGCCTGCCGGGACCCAGCTCTGGGGCCAACGTCCTGACTTTC
TRBJ1-1	TRBV5-1	.	.	CASSLRRGPHSRNTEAFF	TGCGCCAGCAGCTTACGCAGGGGACCACACTCTCGGAACACTGAAGCTTTCTTT
TRBJ2-7	TRBV11-2	TRBD2	.	CASSIPGGPYEQYF	TGTGCCAGCAGCATACCGGGAGGGCCCTACGAGCAGTACTTC
TRBJ1-1	TRBV4-2	.	.	CASSPKQGFEAFF	TGTGCCAGCAGCCCAAAACAGGGCTTTGAAGCTTTCTTT
TRBJ2-1	TRBV18	.	few	CASSPPRTVEQFF	TGTGCCAGCTCACCGCCTAGGACGGTGGAGCAGTTCTTC
TRBJ2-5	TRBV7-6	TRBD1	.	CASSLAVRSGGAGTQYF	TGTGCCAGCAGCTTAGCGGTCAGGTCAGGGGGCGCGGGGACCCAGTACTTC
TRBJ1-4	TRBV20-1	.	.	CSASRNEKLFF	TGCAGTGCTAGCCGTAACGAAAAACTGTTTTTT
TRBJ2-7	TRBV10-1	.	few	CASSGEHGSYEQYF	TGCGCCAGCAGTGGTGAGCATGGCTCCTACGAGCAGTACTTC